The next 14 T cell receptor beta chains were all read from a single sample in a study of molecular identifiers for immune sequencing clone quantification. Using its own MiXCR run on the PCR reads, TCRdb lists one record per CDR3 protein. The repertoire consists of 300,000 to 400,000 distinct CDR3 sequences, with over 20% occurring once and the leading ten covering roughly 0.86%. Sequencing input: naive CD8+ T cells from blood, with Jurkat cell RNA spiked in. The subset denotes: FACS-sorted CD8+CD4-CCR7+CD45RA+ naive T cells. These TCRs come from a human donor in good health. Some libraries in this study had Jurkat cell RNA spiked in.

This clonotype was counted many times. The chain links TRBV5-1 to TRBJ2-7, with 10 bases aligning to TRBD1. The V gene's germline CDR1 is SGHRS and CDR2 YFSETQ. The CDR3 length is 16 residues. With V trimmed by 3 bases and J by 6 bases, 12 bases remained unmatched. The CDR3 bases are TGCGCCAGCAGCTCTGATCCCCCGGACAGGGGGGCCGAGCAGTACTTC. Protein product: CASSSDPPDRGAEQYF.

This clonotype appeared many times. The chain uses TRBV25-1 and TRBJ2-2, with D maybe TRBD1 (6 bases). The CDR3 is 14 residues long. The germline CDR1 and CDR2 sequences are MGHDK and SYGVNS. The ends were cut back, 4 bases at V and 4 bases at J, with 10 bases in the middle. CDR3: CASSGLDSTGELFF. CDR3 nucleotides: TGTGCCAGCAGTGGTTTGGACAGCACCGGGGAGCTGTTTTTT.

This clonotype has a handful of counts. The chain is built from TRBV7-2 and TRBJ1-5; D remains unclear. V lost 0 bases and J lost 0, with 9 bases in between. CDR3 length equals 16 residues. CDR1 is SGHTA and CDR2 is FQGNSA in the germline V gene. CDR3 region: CASSLAGGYSNQPQHF. CDR3 DNA sequence: TGTGCCAGCAGCTTAGCGGGAGGCTATAGCAATCAGCCCCAGCATTTT.

The table lists this clonotype with many counts. The chain carries TRBV11-2 and TRBJ2-3; 12 bases are shared with TRBD2. This CDR3 is 18 amino acids long. V gave up 6 bases and J gave up 0 bases; unmatched junction bases: 10. Germline V gene sequence: CDR1 SGHAT, CDR2 FQNNGV. For the CDR3, the DNA is TGTGCCAGCAGGGATACGGGACTAGCGGGTCCTAGCACAGATACGCAGTATTTT. Encoded protein: CASRDTGLAGPSTDTQYF.

In this sample, this clonotype turned up many times. The chain's CDR3 is CASRHEAGGPYTQYF. The CDR3 region has the DNA TGCGCCAGCAGGCATGAGGCGGGGGGGCCGTATACGCAGTATTTT. The V gene is TRBV4-3, the J gene TRBJ2-3; 9 bases agree with TRBD2. The V gene end was trimmed by 6 bases and the J gene end by 7 bases; junction bases not matched to a gene: 11. Germline CDR1 and CDR2: LGHNA and YSLEER. The CDR3 has 15 residues.

This clonotype was seen more than once but under ten times. This chain uses TRBV19 with TRBJ2-1; perhaps TRBD2 as D (6 bases). Per the germline V gene, CDR1 is LNHDA and CDR2 is SQIVND (reference sequence). V shed 3 bases and J shed 6 bases, with 15 bases lying between them. The CDR3 has 15 amino acids. This CDR3 reads CASSIPGVVFNEQFF. CDR3 in DNA: TGTGCCAGTAGTATTCCGGGAGTGGTTTTCAATGAGCAGTTCTTC. The variable domain in full, completed from reference TRBV19 and TRBJ2-1, reads DGGITQSPKYLFRKEGQNVTLSCEQNLNHDAMYWYRQDPGQGLRLIYYSQIVNDFQKGDIAEGYSVSREKKESFPLTVTSAQKNPTAFYLCASSIPGVVFNEQFFGPGTRLTVL.

The chain links TRBV3-1 to TRBJ2-7; D not resolved. CDR3 length: 17 residues. Per germline, CDR1 LGHDT and CDR2 YNNKEL (reference sequence). V was cut by 5 bases and J by 2 bases, with 22 bases left in between. In nucleotides, the CDR3 is TGTGCCAGCAGCGCTCACCCGCCGGGCGGAGCCCCCTACGAGCAGTACTTC. Encoded protein: CASSAHPPGGAPYEQYF.

This clonotype occurred many times. The rearrangement joins TRBV6-2 or TRBV6-3 to TRBJ1-2; weak D call: TRBD1 (6 bases). The length of the CDR3 is 14 residues. The V gene's germline CDR1 is MNHEY and CDR2 SVGEGT. The germline V and J ends were trimmed by 7 bases and 4 bases, with 16 bases remaining between them. CDR3 amino acids: CASKTADSFYGYTF. As DNA, the CDR3 is TGTGCCAGCAAGACAGCGGACAGCTTCTATGGCTACACCTTC.

Details on this clonotype: This clone may be a read error of a much larger clone one base away. The chain combines TRBV5-6 with TRBJ1-1; 10 bases align to TRBD1. Trimming cost V 7 bases and J 10 bases; bases outside gene matches: 22. This CDR3 is built from 17 residues. Germline V CDR1 and CDR2: SGHDT, YYEEEE. CDR3 amino acids: CASGSFYRDRGSGGAFF. The DNA for the CDR3 is TGTGCCAGCGGAAGCTTTTATCGGGACAGGGGATCAGGTGGAGCTTTCTTT.

This clonotype was seen many times. The chain employs TRBV19 and TRBJ2-2; D is ambiguous. In germline, CDR1 is LNHDA, CDR2 SQIVND (reference sequence). The ends were cut back, 7 bases at V and 0 bases at J, with 6 bases in the middle. The CDR3 is made up of 13 amino acids. The CDR3 loop is CASTESNTGELFF. CDR3 nucleotides: TGTGCCAGTACGGAATCGAACACCGGGGAGCTGTTTTTT.

This clonotype came up many times. The V and J genes are TRBV20-1 and TRBJ1-1, with 9 bases identical to TRBD1. The CDR3 length is 15 residues. V lost 5 bases to trimming and J lost 3 bases; unmatched junction nucleotides: 10. Germline V gene sequence: CDR1 DFQATT, CDR2 SNEGSKA (reference sequence). CDR3 sequence reads: CSAYGTGKGDTEAFF. In DNA, the CDR3 is TGCAGTGCTTACGGGACAGGGAAGGGGGACACTGAAGCTTTCTTT.

This clonotype was detected many times. The rearrangement joins TRBV27 to TRBJ2-3, with 13 bases aligning to TRBD2. This CDR3 contains 18 residues. The junction had 9 bases not matched to a gene; V was cut back by 4 bases and J by 2 bases. Germline V gene sequence: CDR1 MNHEY, CDR2 SMNVEV (reference sequence). The CDR3 protein is CASSSGLAGALLTDTQYF. The CDR3 DNA reads TGTGCCAGCAGTTCCGGACTAGCGGGAGCTCTCCTCACAGATACGCAGTATTTT.

This clonotype was counted at least ten times. The chain carries TRBV6-5 and TRBJ2-7; 9 bases line up with TRBD1. Trimming removed 2 bases from V and 6 bases from J; junction bases left unmatched: 5. The germline V gene encodes CDR1 MNHEY and CDR2 SVGAGI. This CDR3 has 14 amino acids. The CDR3 loop reads CASSYGTGLREQYF. CDR3 bases: TGTGCCAGCAGTTACGGGACAGGGCTCCGCGAGCAGTACTTC.

This clonotype was seen ten or more times. The V call is TRBV5-5, the J call TRBJ2-2; 11 nucleotides match TRBD2. The CDR3 length is 18 residues. V trimming: 0 bases; J trimming: 1 base; junction bases outside the gene matches: 5. CDR1 is SGHKS, CDR2 YYEKEE, per germline (reference sequence). CDR3 DNA: TGTGCCAGCAGCTTGGCGTCTAGCGGGGGGATGAACACCGGGGAGCTGTTTTTT. It translates to CASSLASSGGMNTGELFF.